Below are 10 T cell receptor beta chains sequenced from a single sample in a study of blood T cell repertoires in COVID-19. Measured with immunoSEQ multiplex PCR; TCRdb has only the in-frame clones, and not every one. There are roughly 170,000 clones in the sample; around 80% occur only once, and approximately 7.3% lies in the top ten. Sequencing used peripheral blood. The receptors were gathered from a human donor in a cohort sampled during active COVID-19.

V and J are TRBV7-3 and TRBJ2-3; D not resolved. Trimming took 4 bases from V and 3 from J, leaving 8 bases between them. This CDR3 contains 13 residues. Germline V gives CDR1 SGHTA, CDR2 FQGTGA. CDR3: CASSSDKTDTQYF. The CDR3 region has the DNA TGTGCCAGCAGCTCTGACAAGACAGATACGCAGTATTTT. The variable domain in full, with the rest retrieved from reference TRBV7-3 and TRBJ2-3, is GAGVSQTPSNKVTEKGKYVELRCDPISGHTALYWYRQSLGQGPEFLIYFQGTGAADDSGLPNDRFFAVRPEGSVSTLKIQRTERGDSAVYLCASSSDKTDTQYFGPGTRLTVL.

CDR3 protein: CASSQVGGNGELFF. CDR3 DNA: TGTGCCAGCAGCCAAGTCGGGGGGAACGGGGAGCTGTTTTTT. V is TRBV14 and J is TRBJ2-2; TRBD2 matches 7 bases. Germline V gives CDR1 SGHDN, CDR2 FVKESK. This CDR3 is built from 14 residues. Unmatched junction bases numbered 3, after V lost 1 base and J lost 7 bases.

The V and J genes are TRBV7-3 and TRBJ2-1; D perhaps matches TRBD2 (5 bases). CDR1 and CDR2 from the germline V gene are SGHTA and FQGTGA. The CDR3 has 14 residues. V lost 5 bases to trimming and J lost 4 bases, with 12 bases between them. CDR3 residues: CASSLSGVYNEQFF. For the CDR3, the DNA is TGTGCCAGCAGCCTCTCCGGGGTTTACAATGAGCAGTTCTTC.

The gene calls are TRBV5-1 and TRBJ2-1, with TRBD1 matching over 10 bases. The CDR3 contains 16 residues. Germline values: CDR1 SGHRS, CDR2 YFSETQ. V shed 4 bases and J 6 bases; nucleotides not matched to a gene: 10. CDR3 coding DNA: TGCGCCAGCAGCCGCTCCGGGACAGGGGCGCGCAATGAGCAGTTCTTC. As protein: CASSRSGTGARNEQFF.

This chain connects TRBV10-3 to TRBJ1-5, with 12 nucleotides matching TRBD1. Germline V gene lookup returns CDR1 ENHRY and CDR2 SYGVKD. This CDR3 contains 19 residues. The J segment lost 2 bases and the V segment lost 10 bases, leaving 18 bases of the junction unmatched. The CDR3 nucleotides are TGTGCCACGGGAGCCGGGACAGGGGGCCCTGGGCAGGGCAATCAGCCCCAGCATTTT. Its translation: CATGAGTGGPGQGNQPQHF.

The chain uses TRBV18 and TRBJ2-7; 15 nucleotides align to TRBD2. V dropped 2 bases and J dropped 2; count of bases not matched to a gene: 4. Germline CDR1 reads KGHSH; CDR2 reads LQKENI. This CDR3 has 17 amino acids. The CDR3 nucleotides are TGTGCCAGCTCACCAGGGACTAGCGGGGGGCCCACCTACGAGCAGTACTTC. Translated, it gives CASSPGTSGGPTYEQYF.

This chain joins TRBV7-2 and TRBJ1-2; 7 positions agree with TRBD1. With 3 bases clipped from V and 2 bases from J, the junction kept 6 bases outside the gene matches. Looked up from germline, CDR1 is SGHTA and CDR2 is FQGNSA. CDR3 length: 15 residues. For the CDR3, the DNA is TGTGCCAGCAGCTTGAGACAGGGTGTAAACTATGGCTACACCTTC. Its translation: CASSLRQGVNYGYTF.

CDR3 in DNA: TGTGCCAGTACCCAGGCAGGCGGAGGGGGGGAGAACAATGAGCAGTTCTTC. It specifies CASTQAGGGGENNEQFF. The chain combines TRBV19 with TRBJ2-1, with D tentatively TRBD2 (7 bases). CDR1 is LNHDA and CDR2 is SQIVND in the germline V gene (reference sequence). Trimming took off 7 bases at V and 5 bases at J, with 24 bases between the two ends. This CDR3 is built from 17 residues.

V is TRBV10-1 and J is TRBJ2-5, with D perhaps TRBD2 (6 bases). Germline-derived CDR1 and CDR2 are WNHNN and SYGVQD (reference sequence). There are 16 residues in the CDR3. V was clipped by 5 bases and J by 2 bases, with 18 bases between them. The CDR3 nucleotides read TGCGCCAGCAGTTACAAGGGTCTAGCGCAACAAGAGACCCAGTACTTC. It yields the protein CASSYKGLAQQETQYF.

This chain uses TRBV19 with TRBJ1-6; D might be TRBD1 (5 bases). V gave up 3 bases and J gave up 8 bases, with 14 bases separating them. The germline V gene has CDR1 LNHDA and CDR2 SQIVND (reference sequence). The CDR3 is 15 residues long. The CDR3 nucleotides read TGTGCCAGTAGTATCCGCTCCGGGGGGGATTCACCCCTCCACTTT. Protein sequence: CASSIRSGGDSPLHF.